This T cell receptor (beta chain) was sequenced in a study of high-grade serous ovarian cancer treatment subgroups (dated by TCRdb to the early 2020s). Regarding the research as a whole: On average, sequencing produced approximately 15,000 reads and 6,500 to 7,500 unique TCR beta rearrangements for each sample. The study examined TCR beta repertoires in high-grade serous ovarian cancer patients who were grouped under a laparoscopic triage algorithm by complete gross resection or by neoadjuvant chemotherapy response. Of the 30 or so patients in the cohort, 10 had no residual disease after primary surgery (R0), 10 were excellent NACT responders, and 10 were poor NACT responders. Each patient contributed one primary tumor and two metastatic tumor samples, giving 90 samples in total.

A word on this clone: It has no known antigen specificity. No much larger clone exists at a distance of one base, and base qualities are not known.

Its CDR3 holds 13 amino acids, cysteine through phenylalanine. The CDR3 DNA has 39 bases and is translated from base 1. V ends up 7 bases short and J 6 bases short, with an unmatched junction base count of 6. The CDR1 and CDR2 encoded by the germline V gene (reference sequence) are MNHNY and SVGAGI. Collection of tumor samples took place before definitive surgery or chemotherapy. Genomic DNA was extracted by the MD Anderson Biospecimen Extraction Resource, and TCR sequencing was done by the MD Anderson Cancer Genomics Laboratory. The 80 to 90 tumor samples underwent high-throughput TCR profiling using ImmunoSEQ. Under the source paper's analysis protocol: The repertoire diversity metrics included richness (unique productive sequences), clonality, evenness and relatedness, and the Bhattacharyya coefficient was used to measure similarity between samples. A sensitivity analysis that removed TCRs with fewer than two reads produced consistent conclusions. This immuneACCESS table, as held by TCRdb, lists in-frame sequences with V and J called but not all clones. Of the missing ones, under half trace to an unresolved V gene in checked studies; the others have no known cause. The V and J calls and the clone size are those of that table, but D and trimming were determined from the DNA. The sample contains over 2,000 clones, roughly 75% of them found a single time. The ten largest clones represent approximately 8% of the sample.

The paper as a whole reports these results and caveats: Spatial information was not captured by bulk tumor TCR sequencing, so insight into HGSC tumor complexity and diversity was limited. The TCR repertoire analyses centered on CDR3, and CDR1 and CDR2 were not analyzed. TCR clonal relatedness showed a positive correlation with neoantigen level and a trend toward positive correlation with copy number variation and mutation load from whole-genome sequencing. Tumors from the same patient had repertoire similarity ranging from about 0.1 to 0.79, while tumors from different patients showed almost no similarity.

Sequenced material: tumor tissue. The receptor chain draws on TRBV6-6 and TRBJ1-2, and 9 junctional nucleotides match TRBD1. The origin of this receptor is a human donor with high-grade serous ovarian cancer. This receptor carries the CDR3 CASTDTGGDGYTF. The nucleotides are TGTGCCAGCACGGATACAGGGGGCGATGGCTACACCTTC.